Listed below are T cell receptor beta chains from one sample, sequenced in a study of blood T cells in healthy people across ages. MiXCR, run by TCRdb on the 5' RACE reads, gives a single entry per CDR3 protein. The repertoire has more than 450,000 distinct CDR3 sequences, around a quarter of them found once; the top ten carry 3.6%. This same sample was also taken into another study, of T cells of mothers and their children.

Sequencing used blood. The source of these receptors is a boy aged 2 to 10 in good health. The conserved cysteine and the conserved F or W are not part of the CDR3 here.

15,TRBJ2-4,TRBV15,ATSREGGGLAKNIQY
12,TRBJ2-1,TRBV14,ASSMGQLRAEQF
13,TRBJ2-1,TRBV2,ASTLLAVLNNEQF
14,TRBJ1-5,TRBV7-8,ASSAIRGNSNQPQH
12,TRBJ1-4,TRBV12-3/TRBV12-4,ASKRRGAGEKLF
14,TRBJ2-7,TRBV5-1,ASSPQGQVTSYEQY
14,TRBJ1-1,TRBV4-1,ASSQDEKGMNTEAF
11,-,TRBV29-1,SVSAGISYEQY
17,TRBJ1-1,TRBV5-1,ASSQVLFARERVHTEAF
12,TRBJ2-7,TRBV9,ASSPLGGAHEQY
14,TRBJ2-7,TRBV5-1,ASSLLAGTSAYEQY
12,TRBJ2-3,TRBV7-9,ASRSTVFTDTQY
14,TRBJ2-6,TRBV6-1,ASSLAGGPGANVLT
12,TRBJ1-1,TRBV5-6,ASSLGLASTEAF
12,TRBJ1-1,TRBV12-3/TRBV12-4,ASSLSQKNTEAF
15,TRBJ2-7,TRBV20-1,SARDEQGASLYYEQY
11,TRBJ2-7,TRBV7-2,ASSSARGYEQY
14,TRBJ1-2,TRBV6-5,ASSYQGPGDGYGYT
11,TRBJ2-7,TRBV11-2,ASSFTTGEEQY
15,TRBJ2-4,TRBV20-1,SAVGLWDRGAKNIQY
14,TRBJ2-5,TRBV20-1,SVVPVGARVLETQY
13,TRBJ1-2,TRBV6-5,ASSYSGRGNYGYT
12,TRBJ1-2,TRBV6-6,ASSYLTENYGYT
13,-,TRBV6-5,ASSSPGTADSEQY
10,TRBJ2-5,TRBV11-2,ASSLGWETQY
15,TRBJ2-1,TRBV7-9,ASSSGLAGVARNEQF
18,TRBJ2-6,TRBV29-1,SVEGGNPGQGIPGANVLT
14,TRBJ1-2,TRBV7-8,ASSLAGQGGIYGYT